The sequence of this T cell receptor (beta chain) was determined in a study of vaccination effects on CD4 cells after COVID-19. Trimming took off 6 bases at V and 8 bases at J, with 14 bases between the two ends. CDR1 is LNHDA, CDR2 SQIVND, per germline (reference sequence). CDR3 length equals 14 residues. This clone has a handful of counts. Antigen unknown. Isolating CD4+ T cells followed around nine days of culture. Participants were given two doses of BNT162b2 or mRNA-1273 vaccine. On day 3 and again on day 7, half the medium was replaced with IL-2 medium. Here immunoSEQ multiplex PCR was the method, and the copy in TCRdb shows in-frame clones only, minus some. The repertoire holds some 69,000 clones, with over 65% as singletons.

The rearrangement joins TRBV19 to TRBJ1-6; maybe TRBD1 (6 bases). This sample comprised CD4+ T cells from PBMCs cultured without peptide, obtained after COVID-19 vaccination. The sequence derives from a human donor who received a COVID-19 vaccine. CDR3: CASSRWGADSPLHF. Here the CDR3 DNA reads TGTGCCAGTAGCCGCTGGGGGGCCGATTCACCCCTCCACTTT.